A selection of T cell receptor beta chains follows, all from one sample in a study of blood T cell repertoires in COVID-19. The table came from immunoSEQ multiplex PCR; TCRdb's copy has only in-frame clones and leaves some out. The sample records 56,000 or so clones, 89% being singletons. The specimen sequenced was peripheral blood. These receptors were collected from a woman in her fifties or sixties with COVID-19, enrolled during active disease. Each CDR3 is given with its conserved first and last residue. A D gene is named only where the DNA matches it firmly. Size values are once, few and many counts, or a class for expanded clones, and some rows have none.

J: TRBJ1-5
size: .
V: TRBV2
D: .
DNA: TGTGCCAGCAATACGGGGGAGGTCCAGCCCCAGCATTTT
CDR3: CASNTGEVQPQHF

J: TRBJ2-2
size: .
V: TRBV4-3
D: TRBD2
DNA: TGCGCCAGCATCCTAGGGAGGGATCGGTTGAGCACCGGGGAGCTGTTTTTT
CDR3: CASILGRDRLSTGELFF

J: TRBJ1-5
size: .
V: TRBV5-8
D: TRBD1
DNA: TGTGCCAGCAGCTCCTACAGGGGAAGCAATCAGCCCCAGCATTTT
CDR3: CASSSYRGSNQPQHF

J: TRBJ1-3
size: once
V: TRBV6-5
D: .
DNA: TGTGCCAGCAATCGGGAGGGAAACACCATATATTTT
CDR3: CASNREGNTIYF

J: TRBJ1-1
size: .
V: TRBV29-1
D: .
DNA: TGCAGCGTTGAGAACGGCCAGGGAACGACTGAAGCTTTCTTT
CDR3: CSVENGQGTTEAFF

J: TRBJ2-1
size: few
V: TRBV7-2
D: .
DNA: TGTGCCAGCAGCCCGTCGTACAATGAGCAGTTCTTC
CDR3: CASSPSYNEQFF

J: TRBJ2-1
size: .
V: TRBV2
D: TRBD2
DNA: TGTGCCAGCAGTTTCCGACTAGCGGAGATTTACAATGAGCAGTTCTTC
CDR3: CASSFRLAEIYNEQFF

J: TRBJ2-1
size: .
V: TRBV28
D: .
DNA: TGTGCCAGCAGTTTATTCTGGAGGGACTCCTACAATGAGCAGTTCTTC
CDR3: CASSLFWRDSYNEQFF

J: TRBJ1-2
size: .
V: TRBV7-2
D: TRBD1
DNA: TGTGCCAGCGTCGACAGGGGCGACTATGGCTACACCTTC
CDR3: CASVDRGDYGYTF

J: TRBJ2-5
size: .
V: TRBV7-9
D: .
DNA: TGTGCCAGCAGCTTAGCGGGAGGGACCCAGTACTTC
CDR3: CASSLAGGTQYF

J: TRBJ2-7
size: .
V: TRBV9
D: TRBD1
DNA: TGTGCCAGCAGCCCGAGGGACAGGGGGTACGAGCAGTACTTC
CDR3: CASSPRDRGYEQYF

J: TRBJ2-2
size: .
V: TRBV7-6
D: .
DNA: TGTGCCAGCAGCTTAGCGGGGCAGAGTGGCTACACCGGGGAGCTGTTTTTT
CDR3: CASSLAGQSGYTGELFF

J: TRBJ1-2
size: .
V: TRBV6-6
D: TRBD1
DNA: TGTGCCAGCAGTTTACGACAGGGGGTGAACTATGGCTACACCTTC
CDR3: CASSLRQGVNYGYTF

J: TRBJ2-1
size: once
V: TRBV7-2
D: TRBD2
DNA: TGTGCCAGCAGCTTAGGGACTAGTACTTACAATGAGCAGTTCTTC
CDR3: CASSLGTSTYNEQFF

J: TRBJ1-4
size: .
V: TRBV7-8
D: .
DNA: TGTGCCAGCAGCCGCCTCTACCCCCAGGACTTTGGGGAAAAACTGTTTTTT
CDR3: CASSRLYPQDFGEKLFF

J: TRBJ1-5
size: .
V: TRBV19
D: TRBD1
DNA: TGTGCCAGTAGTTTACAGGGGGAGAGCAATCAGCCCCAGCATTTT
CDR3: CASSLQGESNQPQHF

J: TRBJ2-7
size: .
V: TRBV5-1
D: .
DNA: TGCGCCAGCAGCTTGGTCCAGGGGCGCTACGAGCAGTACTTC
CDR3: CASSLVQGRYEQYF

J: TRBJ2-7
size: .
V: TRBV30
D: TRBD2
DNA: TGTGCCTGGAGTCTTACTAGCGGGGGATACGAGCAGTACTTC
CDR3: CAWSLTSGGYEQYF

J: TRBJ2-3
size: .
V: TRBV11-2
D: TRBD1
DNA: TGTGCCAGCAGCCGAGGGGGGACAGGGTCTAGCACAGATACGCAGTATTTT
CDR3: CASSRGGTGSSTDTQYF

J: TRBJ1-2
size: .
V: TRBV6-2/TRBV6-3
D: TRBD1
DNA: TGTGCCAGCAGCAGACAGGGGGTGTTATATGGCTACACCTTC
CDR3: CASSRQGVLYGYTF

J: TRBJ2-5
size: .
V: TRBV11-2
D: .
DNA: TGTGCCAGCCGAATTGCGGGGGCGGGAGTCCGGGAGACCCAGTACTTC
CDR3: CASRIAGAGVRETQYF

J: TRBJ1-1
size: once
V: TRBV4-2
D: .
DNA: TGTGCCAGCAGCCGGATACAGGGTCCGGGGACTGAAGCTTTCTTT
CDR3: CASSRIQGPGTEAFF